The clone carrying this T cell receptor (beta chain) has more than one count but fewer than ten. Its antigen is not identified. The data stem from a study of post-analysis software for immune sequencing data. General study findings and limits: Included in a set of five TRBV segments more frequent in patients than controls were TRBV5-6, TRBV5-1 and TRBV20-1.

Unique molecular identifiers were built into the TCR beta cDNA libraries. A single record per CDR3 protein comes from TCRdb applying MiXCR to the PCR reads. This table has roughly 400,000 distinct CDR3 sequences, approximately 39% appearing once. With 7 bases removed from V and 7 bases from J, the gap between germline ends came to 13 bases. Germline CDR1 and CDR2: SNHLY and FYNNEI. The CDR3 is made up of 12 amino acids. Specimen: blood. The chain uses TRBV2 and TRBJ1-1, with no clear D. The sequence derives from a girl aged 2 to 9 with multiple sclerosis. As DNA, the CDR3 is TGTGCCAGCAAGTACTTTAGGATTGAAGCTTTCTTT. The encoded protein is CASKYFRIEAFF.